These 29 T cell receptor beta chains came from one sample sequenced in a study of T-cell memory formation after mild COVID-19. TCRdb redid the calling of the 5' RACE reads with MiXCR, one entry per CDR3 protein. Of 300,000 to 400,000 distinct CDR3 sequences detected, approximately 16% appear once; the ten largest clones hold 20% to 25%. The sample taken for sequencing was PBMCs or a T cell subset sorted from them (not recorded which). Receptors originate from a man younger than 35 who had mild COVID-19 (a few samples of this study predate the infection). Cell type and time point are not known.

This chain uses TRBV2 with TRBJ2-2; TRBD1 agrees at 11 bases. This CDR3 has 14 amino acids. The germline gives CDR1 SNHLY, CDR2 FYNNEI. V shed 6 bases, J shed 4 bases, and the junction held 1 base outside the gene matches. In DNA form, the CDR3 reads TGTGCCAGCAGGGACAGGGGGCCCACCGGGGAGCTGTTTTTT. This translates into CASRDRGPTGELFF. The full variable domain, in which reference TRBV2 and TRBJ2-2 provide the parts outside the CDR3, is EPEVTQTPSHQVTQMGQEVILRCVPISNHLYFYWYRQILGQKVEFLVSFYNNEISEKSEIFDDQFSVERPDGSNFTLKIRSTKLEDSAMYFCASRDRGPTGELFFGEGSRLTVL.

J is TRBJ2-1 and V is TRBV9; possible D gene TRBD2, 6 bases. V gave up 4 bases and J gave up 0 bases, with 17 bases separating them. Per germline, CDR1 SGDLS and CDR2 YYNGEE. The CDR3 has 17 amino acids. CDR3: CASSIRWDSRSYNEQFF. CDR3 DNA sequence: TGTGCCAGCAGCATTCGGTGGGACTCCCGCTCCTACAATGAGCAGTTCTTC.

In DNA form, the CDR3 reads TGTGCCAGCTCACCACTACCCCGCGGAGATACGCAGTATTTT. Translating gives CASSPLPRGDTQYF. V and J are TRBV18 and TRBJ2-3; D not certain. Trimming removed 1 base from V and 5 bases from J, with 10 bases in between. The CDR3 is made up of 14 amino acids. Germline-derived CDR1 and CDR2 are KGHSH and LQKENI.

V and J are TRBV5-1 and TRBJ2-7, with D perhaps matching TRBD2 (6 bases). Germline CDR1 and CDR2: SGHRS and YFSETQ. The CDR3 spans 17 residues. The V and J ends lost 3 bases and 0 bases respectively, with 19 bases between them. CDR3 protein: CASSSPPGVLSSYEQYF. DNA of the CDR3: TGCGCCAGCAGCTCCCCGCCGGGGGTATTAAGCTCCTACGAGCAGTACTTC.

The J gene is TRBJ2-4, the V gene TRBV7-9; the match to TRBD2 covers 13 bases. The J segment lost 0 bases and the V segment lost 5 bases, leaving 10 bases of the junction unmatched. Germline V gene sequence: CDR1 SEHNR, CDR2 FQNEAQ (reference sequence). CDR3 length: 19 amino acids. The CDR3 sequence is CASSTTLAGGPLAKNIQYF. The CDR3 DNA reads TGTGCCAGCAGCACCACACTAGCGGGGGGGCCATTAGCCAAAAACATTCAGTACTTC.

This chain joins TRBV7-2 and TRBJ2-5; D possibly corresponds to TRBD2 (5 bases). The length of the CDR3 is 13 residues. V was pared by 4 bases and J by 10 bases, with 16 bases between. Looked up from germline, CDR1 is SGHTA and CDR2 is FQGNSA. Written as DNA, the CDR3 is TGTGCCAGCAGCTCCCGGGGAGAGCGCAACCAGTACTTC. Protein product: CASSSRGERNQYF.

This chain links TRBV9 with TRBJ2-7, with 9 bases that match TRBD2. This CDR3 region has 17 residues. The germline gives CDR1 SGDLS, CDR2 YYNGEE. J lost 2 bases, V lost 3 bases, and 12 bases had no gene match. The CDR3 here is CASSDRISGGPTYEQYF. The DNA for the CDR3 is TGTGCCAGCAGCGACCGGATAAGCGGGGGGCCCACCTACGAGCAGTACTTC.

The CDR3 bases are TGTGCCAGCCGTGACCCTGCAAGAACTGAAGCTTTCTTT. Protein: CASRDPARTEAFF. This sequence joins TRBV6-6 and TRBJ1-1; the D is unclear. The CDR3 runs 13 residues. CDR1 is MNHNY and CDR2 is SVGAGI in the germline V gene (reference sequence). Trimming removed 8 bases at V and 5 bases at J, with 15 bases between.

Only a few counts were recorded for this clonotype. The rearrangement links TRBV19 to TRBJ2-5; maybe TRBD1 (5 bases). V lost 7 bases and J lost 1, with 16 bases in between. Germline V gene lookup returns CDR1 LNHDA and CDR2 SQIVND (reference sequence). This CDR3 contains 15 residues. The DNA of the CDR3 is TGTGCCAGTACTCCGACAGTGGTATCCCAAGAGACCCAGTACTTC. Encoded protein: CASTPTVVSQETQYF. The full variable domain, with the rest looked up from reference TRBV19 and TRBJ2-5, is DGGITQSPKYLFRKEGQNVTLSCEQNLNHDAMYWYRQDPGQGLRLIYYSQIVNDFQKGDIAEGYSVSREKKESFPLTVTSAQKNPTAFYLCASTPTVVSQETQYFGPGTRLLVL.

This clonotype occurred a few times. The chain employs TRBV29-1 and TRBJ1-2, with D possibly being TRBD1 (6 bases). This CDR3 comprises 12 residues. Germline V gene sequence: CDR1 SQVTM, CDR2 ANQGSEA. V lost 3 bases and J lost 4, with 9 bases in between. As DNA, the CDR3 is TGCAGCGTTGACAGGGGAAGCTATGGCTACACCTTC. Residues: CSVDRGSYGYTF.

The chain links TRBV6-1 to TRBJ1-2, with unresolved D. The V gene lost 3 bases and the J gene lost 6 bases, with 14 bases spanning the gap. CDR3 length: 14 residues. The germline V gene has CDR1 MNHNS and CDR2 SASEGT. The CDR3 sequence is CASSEGWEANGYTF. CDR3 nucleotide sequence: TGTGCCAGCAGTGAGGGTTGGGAAGCGAATGGCTACACCTTC.

This clonotype has only a few counts. This chain joins TRBV19 and TRBJ1-5; no definite D call. Per the germline V gene, CDR1 is LNHDA and CDR2 is SQIVND (reference sequence). This CDR3 has 11 amino acids. V shed 9 bases and J shed 7 bases, with 10 bases lying between them. This chain's CDR3 is CASPPRQPQHF. CDR3 sequence (DNA): TGTGCCAGCCCCCCGAGGCAGCCCCAGCATTTT.

This clonotype was recorded many times. V gene TRBV3-1 combines with J gene TRBJ2-3; D possibly corresponds to TRBD2 (7 bases). This CDR3 has 15 residues. Germline V lookup: CDR1 LGHDT, CDR2 YNNKEL (reference sequence). Trimming took off 1 base at V and 4 bases at J, with 12 bases between the two ends. The CDR3 is CASSQGGGPSDTQYF. The CDR3 bases are TGTGCCAGCAGCCAAGGCGGGGGCCCATCAGATACGCAGTATTTT.

This clonotype turned up a few times. The V call is TRBV6-2 or TRBV6-3, the J call TRBJ2-7; 9 bases line up with TRBD2. CDR1 and CDR2 (germline): MNHEY, SVGEGT. The V segment lost 4 bases and the J segment 4 bases; nucleotides outside the gene matches: 5. The CDR3 length is 14 residues. The CDR3 loop reads CASSWRGGPYEQYV. The CDR3, as DNA: TGTGCCAGCAGTTGGCGGGGGGGCCCGTACGAGCAGTACGTC.

This clonotype was counted ten times or more. V and J are TRBV25-1 and TRBJ2-1; D is ambiguous. This CDR3 is built from 14 residues. Trimming shortened V by 6 bases and J by 7 bases, and 16 bases separated the two germline ends. From germline, CDR1 is MGHDK and CDR2 SYGVNS. The CDR3: CASRAMGTGNEQFF. The CDR3 DNA reads TGTGCCAGCAGAGCTATGGGCACCGGGAATGAGCAGTTCTTC.

This clonotype was seen a few times. The chain joins TRBV19 to TRBJ2-1; TRBD2 matches 7 bases. From germline, CDR1 is LNHDA and CDR2 SQIVND (reference sequence). V trimming: 3 bases; J trimming: 8 bases; junction bases outside the gene matches: 13. The CDR3 contains 16 residues. The CDR3 sequence: CASSIPPSGLHDEQFF. The CDR3 bases are TGTGCCAGTAGTATTCCCCCTAGCGGACTACATGATGAGCAGTTCTTC.

This clonotype was seen many times. This chain connects TRBV7-2 to TRBJ2-5; D possibly corresponds to TRBD1 (6 bases). This CDR3 has 17 amino acids. V was trimmed by 0 bases and J by 1 base, leaving 15 bases between them. From germline, CDR1 is SGHTA and CDR2 FQGNSA. As DNA, the CDR3 is TGTGCCAGCAGCTTAGCCGACAGGAGGATAAGCCAAGAGACCCAGTACTTC. Translated, it gives CASSLADRRISQETQYF.

The chain is built from TRBV2 and TRBJ1-2, with D perhaps TRBD1 (5 bases). V was cut by 8 bases and J by 8 bases, with 15 bases left in between. The CDR3 sequence is 12 residues long. From germline, CDR1 is SNHLY and CDR2 FYNNEI. This CDR3 is CASGIGTGGYTF. DNA of the CDR3: TGTGCCAGCGGGATAGGGACGGGGGGCTACACCTTC.

The chain joins TRBV28 to TRBJ2-3, with 8 bases identical to TRBD2. The V and J ends lost 1 base and 2 bases, in that order; junction bases with no gene match: 8. Germline assignment: CDR1 MDHEN and CDR2 SYDVKM. The CDR3 has 17 amino acids. The CDR3 sequence is CASSLSRGRGATDTQYF. The DNA for the CDR3 is TGTGCCAGCAGTTTATCCAGAGGGCGGGGGGCCACAGATACGCAGTATTTT. The full variable domain, in which reference TRBV28 and TRBJ2-3 provide the parts outside the CDR3, is DVKVTQSSRYLVKRTGEKVFLECVQDMDHENMFWYRQDPGLGLRLIYFSYDVKMKEKGDIPEGYSVSREKKERFSLILESASTNQTSMYLCASSLSRGRGATDTQYFGPGTRLTVL.

This chain uses TRBV7-2 with TRBJ2-7; TRBD1 might be the D (5 bases). Trimming pared 5 bases from V and 2 bases from J, leaving 13 bases between. The V gene's germline CDR1 is SGHTA and CDR2 FQGNSA. CDR3 length: 14 residues. DNA of the CDR3: TGTGCCAGCAGCGCCAGACAGTCTGCCTACGAGCAGTACTTC. Encoded protein: CASSARQSAYEQYF.

This clonotype was observed a handful of times. V and J are TRBV20-1 and TRBJ2-3, with 10 bases identical to TRBD2. The V segment lost 5 bases and the J segment 4 bases; nucleotides outside the gene matches: 9. Germline V gene sequence: CDR1 DFQATT, CDR2 SNEGSKA (reference sequence). The CDR3 is 15 residues long. In DNA form, the CDR3 reads TGCAGTGCTGGACCGAGCGGGGGGGCATCAGATACGCAGTATTTT. It yields the protein CSAGPSGGASDTQYF.

In DNA form, the CDR3 reads TGTGCCAGCAGCAGGGAGCGTCGTGAGCAGTACGTC. It yields the protein CASSRERREQYV. The chain carries TRBV28 and TRBJ2-7; D assignment may be TRBD1 or TRBD2 (5 bases each). CDR3 length equals 12 residues. Trimming pared 6 bases from V and 7 bases from J, leaving 13 bases between. The germline V gene encodes CDR1 MDHEN and CDR2 SYDVKM.

In its sample, this clonotype was seen a few times. Here the CDR3 reads CASRLQGNQPQHF. The CDR3 region has the DNA TGTGCCAGCAGGCTACAGGGGAATCAGCCCCAGCATTTT. The chain is built from TRBV6-6 and TRBJ1-5; 7 bases are shared with TRBD1. CDR3 length: 13 amino acids. Germline CDR1 is MNHNY and CDR2 is SVGAGI (reference sequence). The V gene end was trimmed by 6 bases and the J gene end by 4 bases; junction bases not matched to a gene: 3.

The rearrangement links TRBV7-2 to TRBJ1-1; D is uncertain. V lost 4 bases and J lost 4, with 10 bases in between. CDR3 length equals 13 residues. Germline-derived CDR1 and CDR2 are SGHTA and FQGNSA. CDR3 in DNA: TGTGCCAGCAGCTCTAGCCCTGGCACTGAAGCTTTCTTT. Its protein is CASSSSPGTEAFF.

This clonotype was seen more than once but under ten times. The gene calls are TRBV2 and TRBJ2-1; TRBD1 might be the D (7 bases). Germline V gene sequence: CDR1 SNHLY, CDR2 FYNNEI. This CDR3 spans 15 amino acids. Trimming left V 5 bases short and J 8 bases short, with 19 bases between. The CDR3 protein is CASSSQGTVVDEQFF. The CDR3 coding sequence is TGTGCCAGCAGTTCACAGGGGACTGTAGTGGATGAGCAGTTCTTC.

The chain joins TRBV18 to TRBJ2-3; D may be TRBD1 (5 bases). The germline V gene encodes CDR1 KGHSH and CDR2 LQKENI. The CDR3 has 15 residues. Trimming took 1 base from V and 4 from J, leaving 12 bases between them. The CDR3 bases are TGTGCCAGCTCACCACGGACACTCACGGCAGATACGCAGTATTTT. Amino acids: CASSPRTLTADTQYF.

The chain links TRBV20-1 to TRBJ1-1; TRBD1 aligns across 7 bases. Losses at the gene ends were 5 bases for V and 3 bases for J; bases not matched to a gene: 6. Germline V gene data show CDR1 as DFQATT and CDR2 as SNEGSKA (reference sequence). The CDR3 loop spans 13 amino acids. The DNA for the CDR3 is TGCAGTGCTGGGAAGGGGGCTTACACTGAAGCTTTCTTT. Translation: CSAGKGAYTEAFF.

This clonotype was seen a few times. This rearrangement joins TRBV5-1 to TRBJ2-5; 9 nucleotides match TRBD1. The germline CDR1 and CDR2 sequences are SGHRS and YFSETQ. J gave up 4 bases and V 3 bases, and 4 bases lay outside the gene matches. The CDR3 sequence is 14 residues long. The CDR3 loop is CASSYRGPPETQYF. Written as DNA, the CDR3 is TGCGCCAGCAGCTACAGGGGGCCTCCAGAGACCCAGTACTTC.

This chain connects TRBV15 to TRBJ1-4; D gene ambiguous. There are 14 residues in the CDR3. Trimming shortened V by 0 bases and J by 3 bases, and 5 bases separated the two germline ends. Germline CDR1 and CDR2: LNHNV and YYDKDF (reference sequence). CDR3 in DNA: TGTGCCACCAGCAGAGATATCCCTAATGAAAAACTGTTTTTT. Its translation: CATSRDIPNEKLFF. The full variable domain, completed using reference TRBV15 and TRBJ1-4, is DAMVIQNPRYQVTQFGKPVTLSCSQTLNHNVMYWYQQKSSQAPKLLFHYYDKDFNNEADTPDNFQSRRPNTSFCFLDIRSPGLGDTAMYLCATSRDIPNEKLFFGSGTQLSVL.